The following is a T cell receptor beta chain sequence with its context. The sample belongs to a study of blood T cell repertoires in COVID-19. Turning to the study itself: Donors in the United States, Italy and Spain gave samples during acute or convalescent COVID-19.

The germline CDR1 and CDR2 sequences are SGDLS and YYNGEE. Trimming left V 0 bases short and J 6 bases short, with 16 bases between. This CDR3 has 16 amino acids. Only in-frame clones appear in the TCRdb table, and some are missing; sequencing was by immunoSEQ multiplex PCR. This sample yields over 50,000 clones, of which more than 60% are seen a single time; about 15% belongs to the top ten. The receptor comes from a human donor with active or convalescent COVID-19. The donor label of this sample is uncertain. This sequence joins TRBV9 and TRBJ2-1; D perhaps matches TRBD2 (5 bases). Specimen: peripheral blood. The CDR3 sequence: CASSVAGPEVGNEQFF. The CDR3 nucleotides read TGTGCCAGCAGCGTAGCAGGCCCGGAGGTCGGCAATGAGCAGTTCTTC.